The present T cell receptor beta chain was sequenced within a study of cytotoxic CD8 clonotypes in ibrutinib-treated CLL. The V gene lost 4 bases and the J gene lost 5 bases, with 12 bases spanning the gap. The CDR3 sequence is 13 residues long. From germline, CDR1 is LGHNA and CDR2 YSLEER. TCRdb's table, derived via immunoSEQ multiplex PCR, lists solely in-frame clones and lacks some. The sample has approximately 200,000 clones; around 70% are singletons. Study outcomes and limitations: At the start, clonality exceeded age-matched healthy donors and followed circulating CD8+ T-cell counts.

This clone was observed a few times. What it binds is unknown. The chain carries TRBV4-3 and TRBJ2-7; weak D call: TRBD2 (5 bases). The receptor's source is a human donor with chronic lymphocytic leukemia. The material was PBMCs, obtained after 24 months of ibrutinib treatment. CDR3 DNA sequence: TGCGCCAGCAGCCGGACGGGATACGACGAGCAGTACTTC. Translated: CASSRTGYDEQYF.